This TCR beta chain was found in a study of T cell responses to AZD1222 COVID-19 vaccine. Notes on the study in general: Vaccination with two AZD1222 doses was followed by a rise in Spike-specific TCR breadth and depth. Only after the peak T cell response were repertoires sampled.

TCRdb's table, derived via immunoSEQ multiplex PCR, lists solely in-frame clones and lacks some. Of roughly 180,000 clones listed, 94% were seen once; the top ten hold approximately 1.5%. The CDR3 length is 13 residues. Deletions cut 3 bases from V and 2 bases from J, with 7 bases between. Germline CDR1 SGHAT, CDR2 FQNNGV. With regard to this clone: Antigen: not known.

Pooling was applied to second doses at about 4 or about 12 weeks. This chain links TRBV11-2 with TRBJ1-1; no reliable D call. This specimen was peripheral blood, taken 28 days after the second AZD1222 dose. The source is an adult who received the AZD1222 COVID-19 vaccine. CDR3 sequence: CASSLGFNTEAFF. The CDR3 DNA sequence: TGTGCCAGCAGCTTGGGGTTTAACACTGAAGCTTTCTTT.